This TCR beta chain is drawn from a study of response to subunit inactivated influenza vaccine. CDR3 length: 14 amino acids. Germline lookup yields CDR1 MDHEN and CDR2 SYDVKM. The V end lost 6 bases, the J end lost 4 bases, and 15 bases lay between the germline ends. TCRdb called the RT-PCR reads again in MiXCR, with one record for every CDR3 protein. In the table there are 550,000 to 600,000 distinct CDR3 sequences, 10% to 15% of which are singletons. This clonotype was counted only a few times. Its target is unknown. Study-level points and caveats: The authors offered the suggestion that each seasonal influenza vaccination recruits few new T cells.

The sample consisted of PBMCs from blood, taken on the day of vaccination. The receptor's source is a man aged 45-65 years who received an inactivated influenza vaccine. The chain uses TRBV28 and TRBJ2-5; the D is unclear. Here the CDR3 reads CASSKIGNRETQYF. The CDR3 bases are TGTGCCAGCAGCAAAATAGGGAATCGAGAGACCCAGTACTTC.